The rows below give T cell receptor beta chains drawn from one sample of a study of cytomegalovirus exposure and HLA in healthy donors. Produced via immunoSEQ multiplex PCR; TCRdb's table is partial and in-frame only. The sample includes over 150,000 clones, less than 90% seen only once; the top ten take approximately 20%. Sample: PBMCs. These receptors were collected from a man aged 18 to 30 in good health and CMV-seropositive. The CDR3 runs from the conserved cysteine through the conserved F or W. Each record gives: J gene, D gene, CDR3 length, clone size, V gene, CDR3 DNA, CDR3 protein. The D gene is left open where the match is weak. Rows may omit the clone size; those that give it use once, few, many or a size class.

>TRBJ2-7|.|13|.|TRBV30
TGTGCCTGGAGTCAGGGGATGTTATACGAGCAGTACTTC
CAWSQGMLYEQYF
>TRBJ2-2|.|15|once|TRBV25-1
TGTGCCAGCAGAGGGCGGGATGCGAACACCGGGGAGCTGTTTTTT
CASRGRDANTGELFF
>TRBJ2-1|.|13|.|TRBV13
TGTGCCAGCAGTGCCTTAGAATACAATGAGCAGTTCTTC
CASSALEYNEQFF
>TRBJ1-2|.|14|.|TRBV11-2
TGTGCCAGCAGCAATGTTGCTACTAACTATGGCTACACCTTC
CASSNVATNYGYTF
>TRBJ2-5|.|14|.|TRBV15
TGTGCCACCAGTAACACGGAGATTCAAGAGACCCAGTACTTC
CATSNTEIQETQYF
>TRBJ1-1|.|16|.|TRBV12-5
TGTGCTAGTGGTTTCAACGTCGCCCGGGAGAACACTGAAGCTTTCTTT
CASGFNVARENTEAFF
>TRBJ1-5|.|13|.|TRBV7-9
TGTGCCAGCACCCGGGGTGCGGCGGAGCCCCAGCATTTT
CASTRGAAEPQHF
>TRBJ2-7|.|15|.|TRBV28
TGTGCCAGCAGTTTCTCGAAGGGGGCGGGGTACGAGCAGTACTTC
CASSFSKGAGYEQYF
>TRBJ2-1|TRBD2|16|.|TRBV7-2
TGTGCCAGCAGCCCATCAGCGGGAGTCTCCTACAATGAGCAGTTCTTC
CASSPSAGVSYNEQFF
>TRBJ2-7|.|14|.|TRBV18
TGTGCCAGCTCACCTGGACGGGGTGGTTACGAGCAGTACTTC
CASSPGRGGYEQYF
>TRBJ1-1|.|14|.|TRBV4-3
TGCGCCAGCAGCCAAGATGATCGAGGGCCTGAAGCTTTCTTT
CASSQDDRGPEAFF
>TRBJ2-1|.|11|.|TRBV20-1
TGCAGTGCTAGTACAGACAATGAGCAGTTCTTC
CSASTDNEQFF
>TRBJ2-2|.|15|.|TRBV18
TGTGCCAGCTCACCGCGGACTACGAACACCGGGGAGCTGTTTTTT
CASSPRTTNTGELFF
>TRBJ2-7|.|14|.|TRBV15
TGTGCCACCAGCAGAGAGGCAGGCTCTCATGAGCAGTACTTC
CATSREAGSHEQYF
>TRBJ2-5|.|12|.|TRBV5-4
TGTGCCAGCAGCTTGCTCCAAGAGACCCAGTACTTC
CASSLLQETQYF
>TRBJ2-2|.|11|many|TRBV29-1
TGCAGCGGAAGGGGCACCGGGGAGCTGTTTTTT
CSGRGTGELFF
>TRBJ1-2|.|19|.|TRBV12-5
TGTGCTAGTGGTTTGGTGGCTGACCGTCACTTCCAGGGCGACTATGGCTACACCTTC
CASGLVADRHFQGDYGYTF
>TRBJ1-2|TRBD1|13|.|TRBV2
TGTGCCAGCAGTTCCAGGGGGAACTATGGCTACACCTTC
CASSSRGNYGYTF
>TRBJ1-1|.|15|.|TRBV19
TGTGCCAGTAGTATAGGGGACACCTCGTTTACTGAAGCTTTCTTT
CASSIGDTSFTEAFF
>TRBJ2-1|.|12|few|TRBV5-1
TGCGCCAGCAGCTTGTCGGAGCGGGCCCAGTTCTTC
CASSLSERAQFF
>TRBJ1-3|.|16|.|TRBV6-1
TGTGCCAGCAGTGAGTCCCGTGGTAACAGTGGAAACACCATATATTTT
CASSESRGNSGNTIYF
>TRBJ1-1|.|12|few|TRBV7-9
TGTGCCAGCAGGGGGAGGGATGATGAAGCTTTCTTT
CASRGRDDEAFF
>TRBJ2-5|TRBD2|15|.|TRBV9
TGTGCCAGCAGCGTAGGGACTAGCGAACAAGAGACCCAGTACTTC
CASSVGTSEQETQYF
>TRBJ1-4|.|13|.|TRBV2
TGTGCCAGCAGCGGTGAGGTACGAGAAAAACTGTTTTTT
CASSGEVREKLFF
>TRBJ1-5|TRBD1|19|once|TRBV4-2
TGTGCCAGCAGCCAAGATGGGGACAGGGGGGATGTAGGCAATCAGCCCCAGCATTTT
CASSQDGDRGDVGNQPQHF
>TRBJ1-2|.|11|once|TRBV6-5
TGTGCCAGCAAACTAAACTATGGCTACACCTTC
CASKLNYGYTF
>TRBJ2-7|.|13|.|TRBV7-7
TGTGCCAGCAGCTTAGGGGAGTCGAGCGAGCAGTACTTC
CASSLGESSEQYF